This T cell receptor beta chain was identified in a study of shared clonotypes between healthy human individuals. With 5 bases removed from V and 3 bases from J, the gap between germline ends came to 8 bases. Germline assignment: CDR1 SGHAT and CDR2 FQNNGV. The CDR3 contains 12 residues. Assay: immunoSEQ multiplex PCR; the TCRdb copy retains only in-frame clones and omits some. This table holds 2 million or so clones, around 96% found once. CD45RO-negative, CCR7-selected cells formed the naive CD8 fraction, which excluded terminally differentiated effector memory CD45RA+ cells. On this clone itself: The sample holds other DNA sequences that translate to the same CDR3.

The sample was naive CD8+ T cells sorted from blood. The chain links TRBV11-2 to TRBJ2-7, with D tentatively TRBD1 (5 bases). The source of this sequence is a young man in good health. CDR3 bases: TGTGCCAGCAGCGCTGACAGCTACGAGCAGTACTTC. Its translation is CASSADSYEQYF.